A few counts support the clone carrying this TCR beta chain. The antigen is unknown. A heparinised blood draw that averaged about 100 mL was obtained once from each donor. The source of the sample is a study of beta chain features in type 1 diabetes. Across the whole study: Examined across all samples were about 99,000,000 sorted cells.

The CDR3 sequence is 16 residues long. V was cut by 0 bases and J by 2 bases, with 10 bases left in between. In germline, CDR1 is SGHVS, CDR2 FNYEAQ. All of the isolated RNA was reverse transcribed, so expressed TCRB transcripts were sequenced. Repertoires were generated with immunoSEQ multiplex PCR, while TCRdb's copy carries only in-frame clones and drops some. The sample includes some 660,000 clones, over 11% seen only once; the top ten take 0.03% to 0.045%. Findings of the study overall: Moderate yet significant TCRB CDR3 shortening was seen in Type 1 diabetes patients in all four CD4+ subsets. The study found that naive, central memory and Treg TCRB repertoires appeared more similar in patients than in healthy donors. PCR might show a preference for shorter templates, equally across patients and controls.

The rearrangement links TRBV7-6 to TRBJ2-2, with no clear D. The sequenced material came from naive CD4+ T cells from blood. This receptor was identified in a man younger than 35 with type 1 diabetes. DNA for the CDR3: TGTGCCAGCAGCTTAGCTGGCGGCAGAAACACCGGGGAGCTGTTTTTT. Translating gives CASSLAGGRNTGELFF. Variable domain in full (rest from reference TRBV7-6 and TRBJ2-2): GAGVSQSPRYKVTKRGQDVALRCDPISGHVSLYWYRQALGQGPEFLTYFNYEAQQDKSGLPNDRFSAERPEGSISTLTIQRTEQRDSAMYRCASSLAGGRNTGELFFGEGSRLTVL.